One and the same sample provided the 25 T cell receptor beta chains below, sequenced in a study of blood T cell repertoires in COVID-19. Clones were sequenced by immunoSEQ multiplex PCR, and TCRdb holds only the in-frame ones, with some missing. The sample includes 250,000 to 300,000 clones, approximately 85% of them seen just once. The specimen was peripheral blood. These receptors came from a woman between 65 and 79 years old with acute or convalescent COVID-19.

This clone was counted a few times. The chain uses TRBV5-4 and TRBJ1-4; 7 bases align to TRBD1. V lost 1 base and J lost 7; bases outside the gene matches: 7. The CDR3 contains 15 residues. Germline CDR1 and CDR2: SGHNT and YYREEE (reference sequence). As DNA, the CDR3 is TGTGCCAGCAGCTTGAGAGGGCAGGGGGTTGAAAAACTGTTTTTT. It encodes CASSLRGQGVEKLFF.

V and J are TRBV9 and TRBJ2-1; TRBD1 aligns across 8 bases. Germline trimming cut 4 bases from V and 10 bases from J; bases unmatched to any gene: 4. Germline loops: CDR1 SGDLS, CDR2 YYNGEE. The CDR3 is 12 residues long. CDR3 nucleotide sequence: TGTGCCAGCAGCCGAACAGGGGGAGAGCAGTTCTTC. It specifies CASSRTGGEQFF.

A remark on this clone: The junction departs from the called germline gene at one end, perhaps through a read error. The CDR3 region has the DNA TGCGCCAGCAGCTCGGAGACCGGGACAGCCTTCTTC. It is translated as CASSSETGTAFF. The chain is built from TRBV5-1 and TRBJ2-7; 7 bases fit TRBD1. CDR3 length: 12 residues. CDR1 is SGHRS, CDR2 YFSETQ, per germline.

In this sample, this clone turned up once. The V call is TRBV5-6, the J call TRBJ1-2; TRBD1 might be the D (6 bases). Germline CDR1 reads SGHDT; CDR2 reads YYEEEE. Trimming removed 0 bases at V and 5 bases at J, with 14 bases between. CDR3 length: 15 residues. CDR3 DNA sequence: TGTGCCAGCAGCTTGGGGACAGTTGGGGGTTATGGCTACACCTTC. Protein sequence: CASSLGTVGGYGYTF.

Comment on this clone: Other DNA sequences in the sample encode the same CDR3. DNA of the CDR3: TGTGCCAGCAGCATTGGAGAGGGGGCTCGGGGCTATGGCTACACCTTC. Protein sequence: CASSIGEGARGYGYTF. The chain couples TRBV3-1 (or the pseudogene TRBV3-2) to TRBJ1-2; 7 positions agree with TRBD1. V was pared by 5 bases and J by 4 bases, with 13 bases of the junction left unmatched. Germline values: CDR1 LGHDT, CDR2 YNNKEL (reference sequence). The CDR3 spans 16 residues.

The rearrangement joins TRBV2 to TRBJ2-7, with TRBD2 matching 11 bases. This CDR3 has 15 amino acids. CDR1 and CDR2 from the germline V gene are SNHLY and FYNNEI. V was pared by 2 bases and J by 6 bases, with 6 bases of the junction left unmatched. The chain's CDR3 is CASSEFWLAGGEQYF. CDR3 DNA sequence: TGTGCCAGCAGTGAATTTTGGCTAGCGGGGGGCGAGCAGTACTTC.

The J gene is TRBJ2-6, the V gene TRBV4-2; TRBD2 matches 11 bases. The trim removed 1 base at V and 4 bases at J, leaving 9 bases unmatched. Germline V gene sequence: CDR1 LGHNA, CDR2 YNFKEQ. This CDR3 region has 19 residues. CDR3: CASSQASLAGGTGANVLTF. For the CDR3, the DNA is TGTGCCAGCAGCCAAGCGTCTCTAGCGGGGGGCACAGGGGCCAACGTCCTGACTTTC.

The chain joins TRBV3-1 (or the pseudogene TRBV3-2) to TRBJ1-1, with a possible D match to TRBD1 (6 bases). CDR1 is LGHDT and CDR2 is YNNKEL in the germline V gene (reference sequence). This CDR3 has 13 amino acids. Trimming pared 1 base from V and 7 bases from J, leaving 10 bases between. CDR3 DNA: TGTGCCAGCAGCCAAGTTGAACAGGGTGAAGCTTTCTTT. Translating gives CASSQVEQGEAFF.

The rearrangement joins TRBV3-1 (or the pseudogene TRBV3-2) to TRBJ1-4; TRBD1 is a possible D gene (6 bases). This CDR3 has 16 amino acids. The germline V and J ends were trimmed by 1 base and 14 bases, with 23 bases remaining between them. The germline V gene has CDR1 LGHDT and CDR2 YNNKEL (reference sequence). The CDR3 here is CASSQVNRVDNGRLFF. The CDR3 bases are TGTGCCAGCAGCCAAGTAAACAGGGTTGATAATGGACGGCTGTTTTTT.

The rearrangement links TRBV18 to TRBJ2-2; D might be TRBD2 (6 bases). The V and J ends lost 5 bases and 3 bases respectively, with 13 bases between them. This CDR3 contains 15 residues. CDR1 and CDR2 from the germline V gene are KGHSH and LQKENI. CDR3 sequence: CASSVGGGDTGELFF. The CDR3 nucleotides read TGTGCCAGCTCAGTAGGCGGAGGGGACACCGGGGAGCTGTTTTTT.

This chain connects TRBV19 to TRBJ2-5; possibly TRBD1 for D (5 bases). Germline assignment: CDR1 LNHDA and CDR2 SQIVND (reference sequence). This CDR3 spans 13 amino acids. V lost 3 bases and J lost 2, with 7 bases in between. CDR3 sequence: CASSMGQQETQYF. In nucleotides, the CDR3 is TGTGCCAGTAGTATGGGGCAACAAGAGACCCAGTACTTC.

CDR3 loop: CASSLADGGTQYF. DNA of the CDR3: TGTGCCAGCAGCTTGGCCGACGGGGGTACGCAGTATTTT. The J gene is TRBJ2-3, the V gene TRBV5-5, with D maybe TRBD2 (6 bases). There are 13 residues in the CDR3. V was cut by 0 bases and J by 8 bases, with 10 bases left in between. Germline V gene lookup returns CDR1 SGHKS and CDR2 YYEKEE (reference sequence).

This clone was seen more than once but under ten times. V is TRBV7-9 and J is TRBJ2-1; a weak D match, TRBD1 (6 bases). V was cut by 5 bases and J by 6 bases, with 14 bases left in between. This CDR3 has 14 amino acids. Germline V gene lookup returns CDR1 SEHNR and CDR2 FQNEAQ (reference sequence). The CDR3 loop is CASSHNRVLNEQFF. In DNA form, the CDR3 reads TGTGCCAGCAGCCATAACAGGGTACTCAATGAGCAGTTCTTC.

This clone was detected only a few times. The chain has TRBV19 and TRBJ1-5; D is perhaps TRBD1 (6 bases). Per germline, CDR1 LNHDA and CDR2 SQIVND (reference sequence). V lost 4 bases and J lost 4, with 11 bases in between. CDR3 length equals 14 residues. CDR3: CASSTYRENQPQHF. In DNA, the CDR3 is TGTGCCAGTAGTACTTACAGGGAAAATCAGCCCCAGCATTTT.

The gene calls are TRBV2 and TRBJ2-1; D is unresolved. Trimming removed 8 bases at V and 7 bases at J, with 12 bases between. Germline assignment: CDR1 SNHLY and CDR2 FYNNEI. The CDR3 covers 12 residues. This CDR3 is CASSFSRNEQFF. For the CDR3, the DNA is TGTGCCAGCTCGTTTAGCCGGAATGAGCAGTTCTTC.

This chain connects TRBV21-1 to TRBJ1-6. TRBV21-1 is termed a pseudogene. CDR3 size: 16 residues. The chain's CDR3 is CASSKALRSENSPLHF. In DNA, the CDR3 is TGTGCCAGCAGCAAAGCGCTGCGATCGGAGAATTCACCCCTCCACTTT.

The table lists this clone with a count of one. The chain uses TRBV19 and TRBJ1-2, with D possibly being TRBD1 (6 bases). V lost 11 bases and J lost 6, with 19 bases in between. In germline, CDR1 is LNHDA, CDR2 SQIVND (reference sequence). This CDR3 spans 13 amino acids. The CDR3 DNA follows: TGTGCCTTTCCTGAGGGGGACCATCATGGCTACACCTTC. It is translated as CAFPEGDHHGYTF.

The rearrangement links TRBV27 to TRBJ1-1, with D hard to call. The CDR3 is 13 amino acids. With 5 bases removed from V and 5 bases from J, the gap between germline ends came to 12 bases. Germline lookup yields CDR1 MNHEY and CDR2 SMNVEV (reference sequence). The CDR3 bases are TGTGCCAGCAGTCCATCGTCCGGGACTGAAGCTTTCTTT. Translation gives CASSPSSGTEAFF.

This sequence joins TRBV6-6 and TRBJ1-1; D gene uncertain. Germline values: CDR1 MNHNY, CDR2 SVGAGI (reference sequence). Trimming removed 4 bases from V and 0 bases from J, with 9 bases in between. CDR3 size: 14 residues. In DNA form, the CDR3 reads TGTGCCAGCAGTTTCCCGGAGATGAACACTGAAGCTTTCTTT. Encoded protein: CASSFPEMNTEAFF.

The J gene is TRBJ1-5, the V gene TRBV7-8, with 7 bases matching TRBD1. CDR1 SGHVS and CDR2 FQNEAQ come from the germline V gene. The V segment lost 5 bases and the J segment 5 bases; nucleotides outside the gene matches: 6. The CDR3 covers 14 residues. The CDR3 loop reads CASSRLGTDQPQHF. CDR3 in DNA: TGTGCCAGCAGCCGATTGGGGACAGATCAGCCCCAGCATTTT.

V and J are TRBV12-5 and TRBJ2-3, with 8 bases identical to TRBD2. The CDR3 contains 14 residues. The V segment lost 6 bases and the J segment 1 base; nucleotides outside the gene matches: 3. Germline loops: CDR1 LGHNT, CDR2 FRNRAP. CDR3 bases: TGTGCTAGTGGCCAGGGACTAGGCACAGATACGCAGTATTTT. This gives the protein CASGQGLGTDTQYF.

The chain uses TRBV7-9 and TRBJ2-7; a weak D match, TRBD2 (6 bases). This CDR3 has 16 amino acids. The V gene lost 4 bases and the J gene lost 0 bases, with 16 bases spanning the gap. From germline, CDR1 is SEHNR and CDR2 FQNEAQ (reference sequence). The CDR3 DNA sequence: TGTGCCAGCAGCTCCCTTCAGCGGAGGGGCTCCTACGAGCAGTACTTC. Amino acids: CASSSLQRRGSYEQYF.

The V gene is TRBV7-9, the J gene TRBJ1-4; TRBD1 is a possible D gene (5 bases). Germline CDR1 reads SEHNR; CDR2 reads FQNEAQ (reference sequence). V gave up 4 bases and J gave up 4 bases, with 13 bases separating them. The CDR3 totals 15 residues. The CDR3 reads CASSYPTEHNEKLFF. The CDR3 nucleotides read TGTGCCAGCAGCTACCCGACAGAGCATAATGAAAAACTGTTTTTT.

The chain employs TRBV29-1 and TRBJ2-5, with D perhaps TRBD2 (6 bases). V lost 7 bases and J 5 bases, leaving 11 bases between the germline ends. CDR1 and CDR2 (germline): SQVTM, ANQGSEA. This CDR3 is built from 11 residues. The chain's CDR3 is CSGRGFETQYF. The CDR3 DNA sequence: TGCAGCGGGAGGGGTTTTGAGACCCAGTACTTC.

The rearrangement joins TRBV30 to TRBJ1-1, with a possible D match to TRBD1 (6 bases). Deletions cut 7 bases from V and 0 bases from J, with 9 bases between. This CDR3 spans 12 amino acids. CDR1 and CDR2 from the germline V gene are GTSNPN and SVGIG (reference sequence). The CDR3 loop reads CASTGMNTEAFF. The CDR3 coding sequence is TGTGCCTCCACAGGGATGAACACTGAAGCTTTCTTT.